The rows below give T cell receptor beta chains drawn from one sample of a study of T-cell memory formation after mild COVID-19. MiXCR, applied by TCRdb to the 5' RACE reads, yields one record per CDR3 protein. Here the sample spans roughly 350,000 distinct CDR3 sequences, around 20% being singletons. Sequenced: PBMCs or a T cell subset sorted from them (not recorded which). Receptors originate from an adult woman who had mild COVID-19 (a few samples of this study predate the infection). Cell type and time point are not known. Both conserved end residues are part of each CDR3. The D gene is left open where the match is weak. Some rows have no size entry. The others give once, few or many, or a class for an expanded clone.

abundance	j_gene	v_gene	d_gene	CDR3aa	CDR3nt
few	TRBJ2-1	TRBV7-8	TRBD1	CASSLAQGVPYNEQFF	TGTGCCAGCAGCTTAGCGCAGGGGGTACCCTACAATGAGCAGTTCTTC
NA	TRBJ2-3	TRBV2	TRBD2	CASSGLAGGIVRTDTQYF	TGTGCCAGCAGTGGACTAGCGGGAGGAATTGTGAGGACAGATACGCAGTATTTT
few	TRBJ2-1	TRBV20-1	TRBD2	CSARSSGVYNEQFF	TGCAGTGCTAGAAGTAGCGGGGTTTACAATGAGCAGTTCTTC
many	TRBJ2-2	TRBV7-6	NA	CASSLALGAGELFF	TGTGCCAGCAGCTTAGCGTTGGGGGCCGGGGAGCTGTTTTTT
few	TRBJ2-2	TRBV5-6	NA	CASSLKGGELFF	TGTGCCAGCAGCTTAAAGGGCGGGGAGCTGTTTTTT
many	TRBJ2-7	TRBV4-2	NA	CASSQAWAGDSYEQYF	TGTGCCAGCAGCCAAGCCTGGGCAGGGGATTCCTACGAGCAGTACTTC
few	TRBJ2-5	TRBV6-1	TRBD2	CASTGAGTSGEPYQETQYF	TGTGCCAGTACTGGAGCGGGGACTAGCGGGGAACCGTACCAAGAGACCCAGTACTTC
few	TRBJ2-3	TRBV30	NA	CAWSQRERDTQYF	TGTGCCTGGAGCCAGAGGGAGCGGGATACGCAGTATTTT
NA	TRBJ2-7	TRBV20-1	TRBD1	CSAPGQGIYEQYF	TGCAGTGCTCCCGGACAGGGGATCTACGAGCAGTACTTC
many	TRBJ2-1	TRBV6-4	TRBD2	CASSDSRRGGNEQFF	TGTGCCAGCAGTGACTCTAGGAGGGGAGGGAATGAGCAGTTCTTC
few	TRBJ2-1	TRBV7-2	NA	CASSPKRPLKGSEQFF	TGTGCCAGCAGTCCTAAGCGGCCCCTCAAGGGGTCTGAGCAGTTCTTC
few	TRBJ1-2	TRBV12-3/TRBV12-4	TRBD1	CASSRTGFGYTF	TGTGCCAGCAGCCGGACAGGGTTTGGCTACACCTTC
NA	TRBJ2-3	TRBV3-1	NA	CASSPRAFSGDTQYF	TGTGCCAGCAGCCCACGGGCCTTCTCCGGGGATACGCAGTATTTT
once	TRBJ1-4	TRBV20-1	TRBD1	CSAWDRGSEKLFF	TGCAGTGCTTGGGACAGGGGAAGCGAAAAACTGTTTTTT
few	TRBJ2-7	TRBV10-3	NA	CAISESAVGEQYF	TGTGCCATCAGTGAGTCGGCAGTGGGCGAGCAGTACTTC
few	TRBJ2-1	TRBV7-6	TRBD2	CASSRGTSGGHNEQFF	TGTGCCAGCAGCCGCGGGACTAGCGGGGGCCACAATGAGCAGTTCTTC
few	TRBJ1-5	TRBV6-6	NA	CASRPHSRGSNQPQHF	TGTGCCAGCAGACCACACAGCAGGGGTAGCAATCAGCCCCAGCATTTT
few	TRBJ2-1	TRBV5-1	TRBD1	CASSPRQGDEQFF	TGCGCCAGCAGCCCGAGACAGGGTGATGAGCAGTTCTTC
NA	TRBJ2-7	TRBV27	NA	CASSFLGGRYEQYF	TGTGCCAGCAGTTTCTTAGGGGGGCGGTACGAGCAGTACTTC
NA	TRBJ2-2	TRBV5-1	TRBD2	CASSLGLAGGRYTGELFF	TGCGCCAGCAGCCTCGGACTAGCGGGGGGGCGGTACACCGGGGAGCTGTTTTTT
NA	TRBJ1-1	TRBV5-1	NA	CASSLAPFTEAFF	TGCGCCAGCAGCTTGGCCCCCTTCACTGAAGCTTTCTTT
NA	TRBJ1-1	TRBV7-3	TRBD1	CASSAYRGAEAFF	TGTGCCAGCAGCGCATACAGGGGCGCTGAAGCTTTCTTT
few	TRBJ2-1	TRBV20-1	NA	CSAVTTDEQFF	TGCAGTGCCGTCACTACGGATGAGCAGTTCTTC
few	TRBJ2-1	TRBV25-1	TRBD2	CASSESGGPRNEQFF	TGTGCCAGCAGTGAATCGGGAGGGCCTCGCAATGAGCAGTTCTTC
NA	TRBJ1-1	TRBV4-1	NA	CASSQDDWQGTEAFF	TGCGCCAGCAGCCAAGACGACTGGCAGGGCACTGAAGCTTTCTTT
NA	TRBJ1-2	TRBV6-5	TRBD1	CASSLTGTGIHGYTF	TGTGCCAGCAGTTTAACCGGGACAGGGATACATGGCTACACCTTC
NA	TRBJ2-5	TRBV12-3/TRBV12-4	NA	CASLLGETQYF	TGTGCCAGCCTTCTAGGGGAGACCCAGTACTTC
NA	TRBJ1-6	TRBV5-1	NA	CASSRRTDSPLHF	TGCGCCAGCAGCCGGAGGACAGATTCACCCCTCCACTTT
NA	TRBJ1-1	TRBV15	NA	CATSRDGGGMNTEAFF	TGTGCCACCAGCAGAGATGGCGGCGGGATGAACACTGAAGCTTTCTTT
NA	TRBJ1-6	TRBV18	TRBD1	CASSPDRAGSPLHF	TGTGCCAGCTCACCGGACAGGGCCGGCTCACCCCTCCACTTT
few	TRBJ2-3	TRBV25-1	NA	CASSDKRGTDTQYF	TGTGCCAGCAGTGATAAGCGGGGCACAGATACGCAGTATTTT
NA	TRBJ2-1	TRBV5-1	NA	CASSLTGTSNEQFF	TGCGCCAGCAGCTTGACTGGGACTTCAAATGAGCAGTTCTTC
NA	TRBJ2-3	TRBV5-1	NA	CASSHGTSADTQYF	TGCGCCAGCAGCCACGGGACATCAGCAGATACGCAGTATTTT
NA	TRBJ1-1	TRBV12-3/TRBV12-4	TRBD1	CASSDRGAMNTEAFF	TGTGCCAGCAGTGACAGGGGCGCGATGAACACTGAAGCTTTCTTT
NA	TRBJ2-7	TRBV23-1	NA	CASGLGWYSTYEQYF	TGCGCCAGCGGGCTAGGTTGGTACAGTACCTACGAGCAGTACTTC
NA	TRBJ2-7	TRBV10-3	TRBD1	CAISEFGSGQPYEQYF	TGTGCCATCAGTGAGTTTGGGTCGGGACAGCCCTACGAGCAGTACTTC
NA	TRBJ1-1	TRBV7-2	NA	CASMRGGWDTEAFF	TGTGCCAGCATGCGGGGGGGATGGGACACTGAAGCTTTCTTT
NA	TRBJ2-3	TRBV7-9	NA	CASSPDVADTQYF	TGTGCCAGCAGCCCGGACGTTGCAGATACGCAGTATTTT
NA	TRBJ1-2	TRBV20-1	NA	CSARGIQGGGISYTF	TGCAGTGCTAGAGGGATTCAGGGAGGGGGGATTAGCTACACCTTC
few	TRBJ2-7	TRBV11-2	NA	CASSSGAHEQYF	TGTGCCAGCAGCTCCGGGGCTCACGAGCAGTACTTC
NA	TRBJ2-1	TRBV6-2/TRBV6-3	NA	CASSYSPDRGGEQFF	TGTGCCAGCAGTTACTCTCCGGACCGAGGGGGTGAGCAGTTCTTC
few	TRBJ2-7	TRBV6-5	NA	CASSLGGVHEQYF	TGTGCCAGCAGCCTTGGCGGGGTCCACGAGCAGTACTTC
NA	TRBJ1-1	TRBV7-9	NA	CASSSDSAFTEAFF	TGTGCCAGCAGCTCGGACAGCGCCTTCACTGAAGCTTTCTTT
few	TRBJ2-4	TRBV24-1	NA	CATSEVGRSIQYF	TGTGCCACCAGTGAAGTGGGGCGAAGCATTCAGTACTTC
NA	TRBJ1-5	TRBV25-1	NA	CASSRDSDNQPQHF	TGTGCCAGCAGTCGCGACAGCGATAATCAGCCCCAGCATTTT
NA	TRBJ2-3	TRBV6-1	TRBD1	CASSDLDRVFADTQYF	TGTGCCAGCAGTGACCTGGACAGGGTTTTTGCAGATACGCAGTATTTT
NA	TRBJ1-5	TRBV10-3	NA	CAIGPAGYRFGQPQHF	TGTGCCATCGGCCCGGCGGGCTATAGGTTTGGCCAGCCCCAGCATTTT
NA	TRBJ1-4	TRBV25-1	NA	CASRGKWTDGEKLFF	TGTGCCAGCAGGGGAAAATGGACAGACGGTGAAAAACTGTTTTTT
NA	TRBJ1-2	TRBV4-1	NA	CASSQLGRLGGYTF	TGCGCCAGCAGCCAACTGGGGCGCCTTGGTGGCTACACCTTC
few	TRBJ1-2	TRBV7-3	NA	CASSPEPGAGGYTF	TGTGCCAGCAGCCCAGAACCGGGAGCCGGAGGCTACACCTTC
NA	TRBJ2-1	TRBV9	TRBD2	CASGSGAEQFF	TGTGCCAGCGGAAGCGGGGCCGAGCAGTTCTTC
once	TRBJ2-5	TRBV7-3	NA	CASSWVSQETQYF	TGTGCCAGCAGTTGGGTCAGCCAAGAGACCCAGTACTTC
NA	TRBJ1-1	TRBV29-1	NA	CSVVERIAFF	TGCAGCGTTGTAGAAAGAATCGCTTTCTTT
few	TRBJ2-3	TRBV18	TRBD2	CASSPKKLAGVADTQYF	TGTGCCAGCTCACCAAAAAAACTAGCGGGAGTCGCAGATACGCAGTATTTT
NA	TRBJ2-5	TRBV20-1	NA	CSARGGEETQYF	TGCAGTGCTAGGGGGGGCGAAGAGACCCAGTACTTC